A selection of T cell receptor beta chains follows, all from one sample in a study of cytomegalovirus exposure and HLA in healthy donors. The repertoire was sequenced with immunoSEQ multiplex PCR; TCRdb's copy has only in-frame clones and lacks some. The sample lists more than 95,000 clones, more than 65% occurring once. What was sequenced was PBMCs. The receptors come from a man aged 30 to 39 in good health and CMV-seronegative. Both conserved end residues are part of each CDR3.

TRBJ2-1,TRBV11-2,CASSLIREQFF
TRBJ1-3,TRBV7-9,CASSPRRDSGNTIYF
TRBJ2-7,TRBV10-3,CAISSSGFYEQYF
TRBJ1-1,TRBV28,CASRQGVEAFF
TRBJ2-7,TRBV10-3,CAISESGTGNFHEQYF
TRBJ1-1,TRBV5-1,CASSSNGQANTEAFF
.,TRBV19,CASSRGQGSYEQYF
TRBJ1-5,TRBV28,CASSLGGEGNQPQHF
TRBJ2-3,TRBV7-2,CASSLEEAGTQYF
TRBJ2-2,TRBV9,CASSVTGKTNTGELFF
TRBJ1-5,TRBV30,CAWSSNSNQPQHF
TRBJ1-1,TRBV7-3,CASSLKSGVNTEAFF
TRBJ1-2,TRBV4-2,CASSQVLQGGYTF
TRBJ2-5,TRBV18,CASSLTTGNEETQYF
TRBJ1-4,TRBV7-2,CASSLRDNEKLFF
TRBJ1-4,TRBV7-2,CASSLGGTGGEKLFF
TRBJ2-3,TRBV5-1,CASSLGLAGATDTQYF
TRBJ2-2,TRBV28,CASSLRGRPNTGELFF
TRBJ2-7,TRBV28,CASSFGDRASSEQYF
TRBJ1-5,TRBV5-5,CASSQITGNQPQHF
TRBJ1-1,TRBV7-6,CASSPVRGTEAFF
TRBJ2-3,TRBV29-1,CSVPIGTGPDTQYF
TRBJ1-5,TRBV6-5,CASSYSRDQPQHF
TRBJ1-1,TRBV5-5,CASSLMDSSGTFF
TRBJ1-2,TRBV5-6,CASSLGTGLDYGYTF
TRBJ1-5,TRBV28,CASSWATGLNQPQHF
TRBJ1-5,TRBV28,CASRGAGEQPQHF
TRBJ2-7,TRBV5-1,CASSPLAPSHEQYF
TRBJ2-7,TRBV9,CASSVAAGGPYEQYF